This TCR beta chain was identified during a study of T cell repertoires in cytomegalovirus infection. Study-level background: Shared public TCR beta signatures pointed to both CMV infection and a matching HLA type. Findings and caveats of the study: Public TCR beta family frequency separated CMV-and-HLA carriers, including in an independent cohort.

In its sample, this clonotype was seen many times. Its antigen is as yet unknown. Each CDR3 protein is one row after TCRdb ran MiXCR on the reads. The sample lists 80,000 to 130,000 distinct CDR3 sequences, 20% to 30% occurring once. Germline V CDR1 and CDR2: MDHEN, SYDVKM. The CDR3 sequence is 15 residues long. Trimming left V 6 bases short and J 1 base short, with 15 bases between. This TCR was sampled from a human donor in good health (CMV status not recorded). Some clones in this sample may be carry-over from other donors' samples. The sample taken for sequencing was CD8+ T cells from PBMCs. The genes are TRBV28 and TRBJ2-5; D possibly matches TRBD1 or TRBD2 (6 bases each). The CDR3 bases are TGTGCCAGCAGCTCACTAGGAGGGGGCCAAGAGACCCAGTACTTC. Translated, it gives CASSSLGGGQETQYF.